This paragraph covers one T cell receptor (beta chain) sequence. This sample was taken from a study of blood T cell repertoires in COVID-19. As for the study in general: Sample material is recorded as cDNA or gDNA derived from T cells, B-cell-depleted T cells, or PBMCs.

The CDR3 sequence is 14 residues long. Germline loops: CDR1 SGHNT, CDR2 YYREEE (reference sequence). V lost 4 bases to trimming and J lost 2 bases, with 12 bases between them. As originally analysed: For nucleated cells, counts were estimated from reference gene primer amplification. Profiling relied on immunoSEQ multiplex PCR, and the TCRdb table lists in-frame clones only, not all of them. That table supplies the V and J calls and clone size; D and trimming were determined from the DNA. The table records 140,000 to 150,000 clones, 85% to 90% of them present only once. The sequenced sample was peripheral blood. The sequence came from a man in his sixties with active or convalescent COVID-19. The chain combines TRBV5-4 with TRBJ1-1, with D possibly matching TRBD1 (6 bases). The CDR3 sequence: CASSPQGFNTEAFF. The CDR3 DNA is TGTGCCAGCAGCCCGCAGGGGTTTAACACTGAAGCTTTCTTT.